Listed here is a single T cell receptor (beta chain). What it binds is not known. The germline V and J ends were trimmed by 4 bases and 3 bases, with 10 bases remaining between them. CDR3 length: 13 amino acids. Germline assignment: CDR1 SGHNT and CDR2 YYREEE (reference sequence). This sample was included in a study of shared clonotypes between healthy human individuals. Across the whole study: The donor group consisted of two women and three men, aged 18 to 49. General study findings and limits: Read depth was anticipated to influence clonotype sharing among donors.

Several immunoSEQ plates received, in even portions, the genomic DNA of each subset. The assay was immunoSEQ multiplex PCR, and TCRdb's table has in-frame clones only and misses some. The sample shows about 2.4 million clones, approximately 93% of them seen only once. This chain uses TRBV5-4 with TRBJ1-2; D is undetermined. Sequencing was done on a sample of naive CD4+ T cells from PBMCs. Regarding subset: CD45RA+ positively selected. The source of this sequence is a man in his late teens or twenties in good health. Some clones in this sample may be carry-over from other donors' samples. The CDR3 is CASSPRTDYGYTF. CDR3 DNA sequence: TGTGCCAGCAGCCCCAGGACGGACTATGGCTACACCTTC.